The entry below describes one TCR beta chain. The V end was cut by 0 bases, the J end by 4 bases, with 13 bases between. This CDR3 is 17 amino acids long. CDR1 LGHNT and CDR2 FRNRAP come from the germline V gene. This entry belongs to a study of blood T cell repertoires in COVID-19. Across the study: Samples came from the United States, Italy and Spain, spanning acute and convalescent COVID-19.

The protocol was immunoSEQ multiplex PCR, while the TCRdb copy is restricted to in-frame clones and leaves out a portion. The sample shows approximately 30,000 clones, less than 90% of them seen only once. This chain links TRBV12-5 with TRBJ1-6, with D perhaps TRBD1 (6 bases). The receptor was isolated from a woman aged 80 or over with active or convalescent COVID-19. Material for sequencing was peripheral blood. CDR3 protein: CASGLVQTGIYNSPLHF. In DNA, the CDR3 is TGTGCTAGTGGTTTGGTACAGACAGGTATTTATAATTCACCCCTCCACTTT.